What follows describes a single T cell receptor beta chain. Original analysis: Estimation of nucleated cell counts was performed using reference gene primer amplification. Sequenced by immunoSEQ multiplex PCR; TCRdb stores in-frame clones only, minus some. From that table come the V and J calls and clone size; the DNA was used to work out D and trimming. The sample records 300,000 to 450,000 clones, roughly nine tenths being singletons. Seattle patients were enrolled while actively infected and followed longitudinally. J gave up 1 base and V 1 base, and 2 bases lay outside the gene matches. CDR1 SGHNT and CDR2 YENEEA come from the germline V gene. The CDR3 is 16 residues long. These data come from a study of blood T cell repertoires in COVID-19. Study at large: Collection of acute and convalescent COVID-19 samples took place in the United States, Italy and Spain. In each case, the material was cDNA or gDNA derived from T cells, B-cell-depleted T cells, or PBMCs.

This TCR was recovered from a woman aged 25 to 39 with COVID-19, enrolled during active disease. The specimen was peripheral blood. J is TRBJ2-3 and V is TRBV11-3; 10 nucleotides align to TRBD1. The DNA of the CDR3 is TGTGCCAGCAGCTTAGTGGGGACAGGGGGCACAGATACGCAGTATTTT. It encodes CASSLVGTGGTDTQYF.